Listed below are T cell receptor beta chains from one sample, sequenced in a study of blood T cell repertoires in COVID-19. Profiled with immunoSEQ multiplex PCR; TCRdb holds only in-frame clones, not every one. The sample includes about 240,000 clones, roughly 80% of them seen just once. Sequenced material: peripheral blood. These receptors were collected from a woman over 75 with COVID-19, enrolled during active disease. CDR3s include the opening cysteine and the closing phenylalanine or tryptophan. Fields, in order: clone size, V gene, J gene, D gene, CDR3 DNA, CDR3 protein. D genes are given only for firm matches. Part of the rows lack a size; the others show once, few, many or a class for expanded clones.

abundance: few; v_gene: TRBV28; j_gene: TRBJ1-1; d_gene: TRBD1; CDR3nt: TGTGCCAGCAGGGGGACAGCCCAAAGCGCTGAAGCTTTCTTT; CDR3aa: CASRGTAQSAEAFF
abundance: -; v_gene: TRBV7-9; j_gene: TRBJ1-4; d_gene: TRBD1; CDR3nt: TGTGCCAGCAGCATAACAGGGGCAACTAATGAAAAACTGTTTTTT; CDR3aa: CASSITGATNEKLFF
abundance: -; v_gene: TRBV5-1; j_gene: TRBJ1-1; d_gene: -; CDR3nt: TGCGCCAGCAGCTTGAGTGGAGGGGTGGCTGAAGCTTTCTTT; CDR3aa: CASSLSGGVAEAFF
abundance: -; v_gene: TRBV4-1; j_gene: TRBJ2-3; d_gene: -; CDR3nt: TGCGCCAGCAGCCAAGATAAGGCGGGAATAACGGATACGCAGTATTTT; CDR3aa: CASSQDKAGITDTQYF
abundance: -; v_gene: TRBV5-1; j_gene: TRBJ2-3; d_gene: TRBD2; CDR3nt: TGCGCCAGCAGCTTGGAACGGGGGACTAGCGGTACAGATACGCAGTATTTT; CDR3aa: CASSLERGTSGTDTQYF
abundance: -; v_gene: TRBV19; j_gene: TRBJ1-5; d_gene: -; CDR3nt: TGTGCCAGTAGTATTCCCCAGTTCAATCAGCCCCAGCATTTT; CDR3aa: CASSIPQFNQPQHF
abundance: few; v_gene: TRBV7-8; j_gene: TRBJ1-2; d_gene: -; CDR3nt: TGTGCCAGCAGCCCGGAGGTATCTAACTATGGCTACACCTTC; CDR3aa: CASSPEVSNYGYTF
abundance: -; v_gene: TRBV6-6; j_gene: TRBJ2-1; d_gene: -; CDR3nt: TGTGCCAGCCGGGGCTACAATGAGCAGTTCTTC; CDR3aa: CASRGYNEQFF
abundance: few; v_gene: TRBV6-2/TRBV6-3; j_gene: TRBJ2-7; d_gene: TRBD2; CDR3nt: TGTGCCAGCAGTCCGAGTCGCAGGGAGGGCTACGAGCAGTACTTC; CDR3aa: CASSPSRREGYEQYF
abundance: -; v_gene: TRBV30; j_gene: TRBJ1-5; d_gene: TRBD1; CDR3nt: TGTGCCTGGTCAGGGGGTGAAGATCAGCCCCAGCATTTT; CDR3aa: CAWSGGEDQPQHF
abundance: once; v_gene: TRBV5-6; j_gene: TRBJ2-2; d_gene: TRBD2; CDR3nt: TGTGCCAGCAGCTTGGCCTTCGGACTAGCGGGGAACACCGGGGAGCTGTTTTTT; CDR3aa: CASSLAFGLAGNTGELFF
abundance: -; v_gene: TRBV5-1; j_gene: TRBJ1-1; d_gene: TRBD1; CDR3nt: TGCGCCAGCAGCCAACAGGGGGGGAACACTGAAGCTTTCTTT; CDR3aa: CASSQQGGNTEAFF
abundance: few; v_gene: TRBV24-1; j_gene: TRBJ1-1; d_gene: -; CDR3nt: TGTGCCACCCCTAACACTGAAGCTTTCTTT; CDR3aa: CATPNTEAFF
abundance: -; v_gene: TRBV4-1; j_gene: TRBJ2-2; d_gene: TRBD1; CDR3nt: TGCGCCAGCAGCCCTAAGCCCTGGACAGGGGCGAACACCGGGGAGCTGTTTTTT; CDR3aa: CASSPKPWTGANTGELFF
abundance: once; v_gene: TRBV5-6; j_gene: TRBJ2-3; d_gene: -; CDR3nt: TGTGCCAGCAGCTTGACGTCGGGTCGCCTCACAGATACGCAGTATTTT; CDR3aa: CASSLTSGRLTDTQYF
abundance: -; v_gene: TRBV24-1; j_gene: TRBJ1-3; d_gene: -; CDR3nt: TGTGCCACCAGTGTTCCGGGGGAAAATGGAAACACCATATATTTT; CDR3aa: CATSVPGENGNTIYF
abundance: -; v_gene: TRBV27; j_gene: TRBJ2-3; d_gene: TRBD2; CDR3nt: TGTGCCAGCAGTTCCCGGTCTAGCGGGAGGTTCATTAGCACAGATACGCAGTATTTT; CDR3aa: CASSSRSSGRFISTDTQYF
abundance: -; v_gene: TRBV19; j_gene: TRBJ1-2; d_gene: -; CDR3nt: TGTGCCAGTAGGGAAACAGGGATGGAGAAAGGCTACACCTTC; CDR3aa: CASRETGMEKGYTF
abundance: -; v_gene: TRBV5-4; j_gene: TRBJ2-3; d_gene: TRBD2; CDR3nt: TGTGCCAGCAGCTCTAGCGGGGGGTGGGGAGATACGCAGTATTTT; CDR3aa: CASSSSGGWGDTQYF
abundance: -; v_gene: TRBV12-3/TRBV12-4; j_gene: TRBJ1-1; d_gene: -; CDR3nt: TGTGCCAGCAGTCGACAACAGGGAGAAGCTTTCTTT; CDR3aa: CASSRQQGEAFF
abundance: once; v_gene: TRBV21-1; j_gene: TRBJ2-7; d_gene: -; CDR3nt: TGTGCCAGCAGCAAAGTACGTCTCTCCGGGACAAGGGTAGAGAGCTCCTACGAGCAGTACTTC; CDR3aa: CASSKVRLSGTRVESSYEQYF
abundance: -; v_gene: TRBV27; j_gene: TRBJ2-1; d_gene: TRBD2; CDR3nt: TGTGCCAGCAGTCGAGGGACTAGCGGAGACAATGAGCAGTTCTTC; CDR3aa: CASSRGTSGDNEQFF